Below are 22 T cell receptor beta chains sequenced from a single sample in a study of technical replicates of blood from a handful of donors. The table came from immunoSEQ multiplex PCR; TCRdb's copy has only in-frame clones and leaves some out. In the table there are 55,000 to 60,000 clones, just over 90% of which are singletons. Sequenced input: PBMCs. The receptors derive from a human donor in good health. Some clones in this sample may be carry-over from other donors' samples.

This chain uses TRBV2 with TRBJ2-1; 7 bases align to TRBD2. There are 16 residues in the CDR3. Germline CDR1 reads SNHLY; CDR2 reads FYNNEI. The V and J ends lost 5 bases and 0 bases, in that order; junction bases with no gene match: 7. The CDR3: CASSLSGYSSYNEQFF. The CDR3 DNA follows: TGTGCCAGCAGTCTTAGCGGGTACAGCTCCTACAATGAGCAGTTCTTC. The full variable domain, completed using reference TRBV2 and TRBJ2-1, is EPEVTQTPSHQVTQMGQEVILRCVPISNHLYFYWYRQILGQKVEFLVSFYNNEISEKSEIFDDQFSVERPDGSNFTLKIRSTKLEDSAMYFCASSLSGYSSYNEQFFGPGTRLTVL.

This sequence joins TRBV18 and TRBJ2-2, with D tentatively TRBD1 (5 bases). With 2 bases removed from V and 4 bases from J, the gap between germline ends came to 8 bases. CDR3 length: 14 residues. Per the germline V gene, CDR1 is KGHSH and CDR2 is LQKENI. CDR3 sequence: CASSPTGFTGELFF. CDR3 coding DNA: TGTGCCAGCTCACCAACAGGTTTCACCGGGGAGCTGTTTTTT.

The rearrangement uses TRBV19 and TRBJ2-7, with 9 bases fitting TRBD1. This CDR3 spans 15 amino acids. Germline loops: CDR1 LNHDA, CDR2 SQIVND (reference sequence). V gave up 6 bases and J gave up 3 bases; unmatched junction bases: 9. The DNA for the CDR3 is TGTGCCAGTAGAGTTACCGGGACAGGGAACTACGAGCAGTACTTC. Protein product: CASRVTGTGNYEQYF.

The CDR3 spells CASSGSGSGQETQYF. The CDR3 region has the DNA TGTGCCAGCAGTGGGAGCGGGAGCGGCCAAGAGACCCAGTACTTC. The chain recombines TRBV28 with TRBJ2-5; 8 nucleotides align to TRBD2. Germline V gene lookup returns CDR1 MDHEN and CDR2 SYDVKM. The CDR3 runs 15 residues. Trimming removed 5 bases from V and 1 base from J; junction bases left unmatched: 6. Combining the CDR3 with reference TRBV28 and TRBJ2-5 gives the whole variable domain DVKVTQSSRYLVKRTGEKVFLECVQDMDHENMFWYRQDPGLGLRLIYFSYDVKMKEKGDIPEGYSVSREKKERFSLILESASTNQTSMYLCASSGSGSGQETQYFGPGTRLLVL.

This chain links TRBV7-3 with TRBJ1-1; tentative D call: TRBD1 (5 bases). Between the trimmed V and J ends, which lost 2 bases and 4 bases, there was a span of 17 bases. Germline V gene lookup returns CDR1 SGHTA and CDR2 FQGTGA. The CDR3 is made up of 16 amino acids. CDR3 nucleotide sequence: TGTGCCAGCAGCTTATCGGGGTACGGGGGTCGCACTGAAGCTTTCTTT. As protein: CASSLSGYGGRTEAFF. Drawing the rest from reference TRBV7-3 and TRBJ1-1, the complete variable domain is GAGVSQTPSNKVTEKGKYVELRCDPISGHTALYWYRQSLGQGPEFLIYFQGTGAADDSGLPNDRFFAVRPEGSVSTLKIQRTERGDSAVYLCASSLSGYGGRTEAFFGQGTRLTVV.

The rearrangement links TRBV7-2 to TRBJ1-2, with D perhaps matching TRBD1 (5 bases). The CDR3 has 14 residues. The V gene's germline CDR1 is SGHTA and CDR2 FQGNSA. Trimming took off 5 bases at V and 5 bases at J, with 15 bases between the two ends. The CDR3 sequence is CASSPAWSGYGYTF. CDR3 bases: TGTGCCAGCAGCCCAGCCTGGTCAGGGTATGGCTACACCTTC.

The CDR3 loop is CASSEAGRHTEAFF. The CDR3 region has the DNA TGTGCCAGCAGTGAAGCAGGGCGCCACACTGAAGCTTTCTTT. The rearrangement links TRBV25-1 to TRBJ1-1; D possibly corresponds to TRBD1 (5 bases). This CDR3 has 14 residues. Trimming pared 2 bases from V and 3 bases from J, leaving 10 bases between. Per germline, CDR1 MGHDK and CDR2 SYGVNS.

The table lists this clone with a few counts. V usage is TRBV9 and J usage is TRBJ1-2, with D possibly being TRBD1 (6 bases). CDR1 SGDLS and CDR2 YYNGEE come from the germline V gene. There are 16 residues in the CDR3. The V end lost 0 bases, the J end lost 4 bases, and 16 bases lay between the germline ends. CDR3 coding DNA: TGTGCCAGCAGCGTAGCTGATACGGGGGGCGTCTATGGCTACACCTTC. Amino acids: CASSVADTGGVYGYTF.

The chain recombines TRBV10-3 with TRBJ1-4; possibly TRBD1 for D (5 bases). CDR1 ENHRY and CDR2 SYGVKD come from the germline V gene. The CDR3 consists of 14 residues. The germline V and J ends were trimmed by 6 bases and 2 bases, with 10 bases remaining between them. CDR3 sequence (DNA): TGTGCCATCAGCAGGGATGTTACTAATGAAAAACTGTTTTTT. Translation gives CAISRDVTNEKLFF.

The chain has TRBV4-3 and TRBJ2-1, with TRBD2 matching over 9 bases. Germline loops: CDR1 LGHNA, CDR2 YSLEER. V shed 0 bases and J 8 bases; nucleotides not matched to a gene: 17. The CDR3 totals 19 residues. The CDR3: CASSQELPPTGTSLDEQFF. CDR3 in DNA: TGCGCCAGCAGCCAAGAGCTACCACCGACCGGGACTAGCTTAGATGAGCAGTTCTTC.

V and J are TRBV9 and TRBJ2-1, with TRBD2 as a possible D gene (5 bases). The germline gives CDR1 SGDLS, CDR2 YYNGEE. The CDR3 runs to 12 residues. Trimming left V 4 bases short and J 9 bases short, with 11 bases between. CDR3 in amino acids: CASSSLAVEQFF. The CDR3 DNA follows: TGTGCCAGCAGCTCGCTAGCTGTTGAGCAGTTCTTC. Complete variable domain (other parts from reference TRBV9 and TRBJ2-1): DSGVTQTPKHLITATGQRVTLRCSPRSGDLSVYWYQQSLDQGLQFLIQYYNGEERAKGNILERFSAQQFPDLHSELNLSSLELGDSALYFCASSSLAVEQFFGPGTRLTVL.

This clone is a singleton in its sample. The CDR3 sequence is CASSVPGQNSPLHF. CDR3 in DNA: TGCGCCAGCAGCGTACCGGGACAGAATTCACCCCTCCACTTT. The chain employs TRBV10-1 and TRBJ1-6; 7 nucleotides match TRBD1. Germline V gene data show CDR1 as WNHNN and CDR2 as SYGVQD (reference sequence). The length of the CDR3 is 14 residues. The V gene end was trimmed by 6 bases and the J gene end by 7 bases; junction bases not matched to a gene: 6.

The chain carries TRBV5-1 and TRBJ2-5; TRBD1 is a possible D gene (5 bases). The CDR3 runs 14 residues. Germline V lookup: CDR1 SGHRS, CDR2 YFSETQ. V gave up 2 bases and J gave up 2 bases, with 10 bases separating them. CDR3 region: CASSFETAQETQYF. The CDR3 DNA is TGCGCCAGCAGCTTCGAGACAGCACAAGAGACCCAGTACTTC.

V is TRBV6-5 and J is TRBJ2-5; TRBD2 might be the D (5 bases). V was cut by 5 bases and J by 5 bases, with 12 bases left in between. The CDR3 loop spans 13 amino acids. CDR1 MNHEY and CDR2 SVGAGI come from the germline V gene. CDR3 sequence reads: CASSEPGFETQYF. The DNA for the CDR3 is TGTGCCAGCAGTGAGCCGGGATTCGAGACCCAGTACTTC.

The rearrangement links TRBV23-1 to TRBJ2-1; 7 positions agree with TRBD2. TRBV23-1 is noted as an ORF with a role that remains uncertain. The CDR3 covers 16 residues. J lost 0 bases, V lost 4 bases, and 6 bases had no gene match. The DNA of the CDR3 is TGCGCCAGCAGTCCAGGCGGGGGAAGCTCCTACAATGAGCAGTTCTTC. Protein sequence: CASSPGGGSSYNEQFF.

The chain has TRBV7-2 and TRBJ2-7; TRBD1 matches at 8 bases. The CDR3 spans 14 residues. Per the germline V gene, CDR1 is SGHTA and CDR2 is FQGNSA. The V and J ends lost 6 bases and 4 bases, in that order; junction bases with no gene match: 8. In nucleotides, the CDR3 is TGTGCCAGCAGACGCAGGGGGCTAGGGTACGAGCAGTACTTC. Translation gives CASRRRGLGYEQYF.

The rearrangement links TRBV5-4 to TRBJ1-3; D not resolved. Trimming stripped 5 bases from V and 0 bases from J, with 9 bases between. CDR3 length equals 14 residues. The germline gives CDR1 SGHNT, CDR2 YYREEE (reference sequence). CDR3 sequence (DNA): TGTGCCAGCAGTCCCGACATCTCTGGAAACACCATATATTTT. It codes for CASSPDISGNTIYF.

The chain recombines TRBV12-5 with TRBJ2-5; TRBD2 matches 7 bases. This CDR3 comprises 13 residues. V lost 2 bases and J lost 3; bases outside the gene matches: 0. The germline gives CDR1 LGHNT, CDR2 FRNRAP. In DNA form, the CDR3 reads TGTGCTAGTGGTTTGCGGGGGGAAGAGACCCAGTACTTC. It translates to CASGLRGEETQYF.

In this sample, this clone turned up a few times. The rearrangement links TRBV6-5 to TRBJ1-1, with 8 bases lining up with TRBD1. CDR1 and CDR2 (germline): MNHEY, SVGAGI. There are 13 residues in the CDR3. The J segment lost 9 bases and the V segment lost 5 bases, leaving 8 bases of the junction unmatched. This CDR3 reads CASSPDRVAKAFF. The CDR3 DNA follows: TGTGCCAGCAGTCCGGACAGGGTCGCTAAAGCTTTCTTT.

This clone was observed a few times. This chain uses TRBV27 with TRBJ1-5; 9 nucleotides align to TRBD1. Germline-derived CDR1 and CDR2 are MNHEY and SMNVEV (reference sequence). After removal of 10 bases from V and 0 bases from J, the junction contained 7 bases not matched to a gene. The CDR3 is 15 amino acids. The CDR3 sequence is CATKGQGDSNQPQHF. The CDR3 nucleotides read TGTGCCACCAAGGGACAGGGCGATAGCAATCAGCCCCAGCATTTT.

The genes are TRBV7-6 and TRBJ2-5, with a possible D match to TRBD2 (5 bases). V shed 5 bases and J shed 5 bases, with 18 bases lying between them. Looked up from germline, CDR1 is SGHVS and CDR2 is FNYEAQ. This CDR3 region has 15 residues. CDR3: CASSARDVAFETQYF. In nucleotides, the CDR3 is TGTGCCAGCAGCGCCCGGGATGTTGCATTTGAGACCCAGTACTTC.

Only one count was recorded for this clone. CDR3 residues: CASSLAVAGGPYEQYF. The CDR3 nucleotides read TGTGCCAGCAGCTTGGCGGTTGCAGGGGGCCCCTACGAGCAGTACTTC. The chain joins TRBV5-6 to TRBJ2-7; 8 bases fit TRBD1. V lost 0 bases and J lost 2; bases outside the gene matches: 7. Germline V gives CDR1 SGHDT, CDR2 YYEEEE. The CDR3 has 16 amino acids.